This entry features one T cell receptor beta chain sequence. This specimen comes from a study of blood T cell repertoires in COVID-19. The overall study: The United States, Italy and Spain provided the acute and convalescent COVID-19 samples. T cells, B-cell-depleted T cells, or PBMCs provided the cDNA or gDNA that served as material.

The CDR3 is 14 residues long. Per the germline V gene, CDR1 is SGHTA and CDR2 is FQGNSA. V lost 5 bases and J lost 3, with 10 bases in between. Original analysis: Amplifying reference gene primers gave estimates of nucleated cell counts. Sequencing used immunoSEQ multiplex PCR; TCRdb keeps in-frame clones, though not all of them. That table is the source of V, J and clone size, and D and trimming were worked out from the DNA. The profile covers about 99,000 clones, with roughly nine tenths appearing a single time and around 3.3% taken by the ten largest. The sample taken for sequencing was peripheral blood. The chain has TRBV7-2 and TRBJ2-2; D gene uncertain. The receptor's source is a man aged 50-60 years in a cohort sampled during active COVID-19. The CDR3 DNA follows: TGTGCCAGCAGCGCCGCCCCGGACACCGGGGAGCTGTTTTTT. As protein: CASSAAPDTGELFF.